The 5 T cell receptor beta chains listed next were all sequenced from one sample in a study of response to subunit inactivated influenza vaccine. TCRdb re-called the RT-PCR reads with MiXCR, one entry per CDR3 protein. The table shows around 570,000 distinct CDR3 sequences, with less than 10% occurring only once. The starting material was PBMCs from blood, obtained less than 25 months after vaccination. The receptors were sampled from a man aged 45 to 75 who received an inactivated influenza vaccine.

The V gene is TRBV24-1, the J gene TRBJ2-5; 9 bases fit TRBD1. CDR3 length equals 14 residues. CDR1 and CDR2 (germline): KGHDR, SFDVKD. With V trimmed by 7 bases and J by 4 bases, 6 bases remained unmatched. The CDR3 coding sequence is TGTGCCACCAGGGGACAGGGTTCGGCAGAGACCCAGTACTTC. Protein sequence: CATRGQGSAETQYF.

This chain links TRBV7-3 with TRBJ1-1, with D perhaps TRBD1 (5 bases). Trimming stripped 5 bases from V and 7 bases from J, with 17 bases between. CDR1 and CDR2 from the germline V gene are SGHTA and FQGTGA. CDR3 length: 14 residues. CDR3 sequence (DNA): TGTGCCAGCAGCCTACTCGGGACGGGGAGTGAAGCTTTCTTT. Protein: CASSLLGTGSEAFF.

In its sample, this clonotype was seen a few times. J is TRBJ2-3 and V is TRBV7-6; D gene ambiguous. With 1 base removed from V and 2 bases from J, the gap between germline ends came to 16 bases. Germline CDR1 is SGHVS and CDR2 is FNYEAQ. The CDR3 extends over 17 amino acids. CDR3 in amino acids: CASSLGAVYLTTDTQYF. As DNA, the CDR3 is TGTGCCAGCAGCTTAGGGGCAGTCTATTTAACCACAGATACGCAGTATTTT. The entire variable domain, with the rest obtained from reference TRBV7-6 and TRBJ2-3, is as follows: GAGVSQSPRYKVTKRGQDVALRCDPISGHVSLYWYRQALGQGPEFLTYFNYEAQQDKSGLPNDRFSAERPEGSISTLTIQRTEQRDSAMYRCASSLGAVYLTTDTQYFGPGTRLTVL.

The chain joins TRBV20-1 to TRBJ2-7, with D perhaps given as TRBD1 or TRBD2 (5 bases each). CDR3 length equals 14 residues. V was shortened by 6 bases and J by 4 bases, with 19 bases between the two germline ends. CDR1 DFQATT and CDR2 SNEGSKA come from the germline V gene (reference sequence). As DNA, the CDR3 is TGCAGTGCAGCCCCCGGGACCGACCTTTACGAGCAGTACTTC. Amino acids: CSAAPGTDLYEQYF.

This clonotype appeared a few times. The chain couples TRBV20-1 to TRBJ2-5, with D unclear. Germline loops: CDR1 DFQATT, CDR2 SNEGSKA (reference sequence). Trimming took 0 bases from V and 3 from J, leaving 11 bases between them. The CDR3 has 14 amino acids. The CDR3 DNA is TGCAGTGCTAGAGATGTACTCAGCGAAGAGACCCAGTACTTC. This gives the protein CSARDVLSEETQYF.